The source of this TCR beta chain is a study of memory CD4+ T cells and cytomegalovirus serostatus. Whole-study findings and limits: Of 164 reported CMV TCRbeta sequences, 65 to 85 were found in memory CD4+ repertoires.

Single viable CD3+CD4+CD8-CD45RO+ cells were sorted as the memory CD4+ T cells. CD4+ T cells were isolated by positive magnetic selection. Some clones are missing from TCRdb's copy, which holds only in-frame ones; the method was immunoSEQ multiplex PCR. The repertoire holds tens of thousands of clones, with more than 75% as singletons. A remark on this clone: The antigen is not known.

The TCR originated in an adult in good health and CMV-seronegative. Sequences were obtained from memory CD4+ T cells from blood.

This CDR3 is CASSQVESRTPYNEQFF. CDR3 nucleotide sequence: TGCGCCAGCAGCCAAGTAGAGAGTCGGACCCCTTACAATGAGCAGTTCTTC. The V and J genes are TRBV4-1 and TRBJ2-1; D unresolved. Trimming removed 1 base at V and 4 bases at J, with 17 bases between. Germline V lookup: CDR1 MGHRA, CDR2 YSYEKL. This CDR3 region has 17 residues.